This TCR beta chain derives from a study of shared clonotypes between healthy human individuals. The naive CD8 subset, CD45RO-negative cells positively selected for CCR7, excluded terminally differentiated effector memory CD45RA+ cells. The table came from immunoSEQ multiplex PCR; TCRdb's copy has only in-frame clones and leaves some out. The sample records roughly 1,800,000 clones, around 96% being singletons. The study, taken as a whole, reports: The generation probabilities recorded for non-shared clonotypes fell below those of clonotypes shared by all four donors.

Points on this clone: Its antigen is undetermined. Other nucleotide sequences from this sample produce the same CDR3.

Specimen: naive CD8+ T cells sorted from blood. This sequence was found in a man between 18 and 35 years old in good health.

The CDR3 bases are TGTGCCAGCAGTTACTCGGGGGGGTTAAACACTGAAGCTTTCTTT. Protein product: CASSYSGGLNTEAFF. The J gene is TRBJ1-1, the V gene TRBV6-5; D perhaps matches TRBD1 (5 bases). Germline values: CDR1 MNHEY, CDR2 SVGAGI. The CDR3 contains 15 residues. The V and J ends lost 0 bases and 2 bases respectively, with 10 bases between them.